This T cell receptor (beta chain) stems from a study of T cell responses to AZD1222 COVID-19 vaccine. Study-level results: Only a handful of AZD1222 recipients tested seropositive at baseline. Females outnumbered males among donors, who were mostly white British; clonal diversity was possibly underestimated. Distributed over spike, vaccine-associated CD4 TCRs predominated at 160-218 and 743-854. Nearly half of the spike-specific TCRs reportedly recognize variant regions that carry no mutations.

The CDR3 extends over 15 amino acids. V dropped 2 bases and J dropped 4 bases, with 14 bases sitting between them. CDR1 is MNHNY, CDR2 SVGAGI, per germline (reference sequence). This clone was recorded a few times. Its specificity is unknown. Clones were sequenced by immunoSEQ multiplex PCR, and TCRdb holds only the in-frame ones, with some missing. Found here are approximately 99,000 clones, 89% of them singletons; the top ten hold 3.1%. The source material was peripheral blood, sampled on day 0 of MenACWY control vaccination. The sequence derives from an adult in good health. The chain is built from TRBV6-6 and TRBJ1-2, with D maybe TRBD1 (5 bases). CDR3 residues: CASSYIAVGGYGYTF. The DNA for the CDR3 is TGTGCCAGCAGTTACATCGCCGTTGGGGGCTATGGCTACACCTTC.